Below, 18 T cell receptor beta chains from the same sample are listed, as sequenced in a study of memory B cells and T cells in multiple sclerosis. Method: immunoSEQ multiplex PCR; TCRdb's copy keeps in-frame clones and lacks some. Among about 32,000 clones listed, roughly 82% were seen once. CFSE-dim autoproliferating and CFSE-high non-proliferating T cells from unstimulated culture were sequenced separately. Cultures began with roughly 5x10^7 CFSE-labeled PBMCs, unstimulated for 7 to 8 days, with replicate wells pooled. Antigen specificity for these receptors is unknown. The material sequenced was PBMCs from blood kept in culture. The origin of the receptors is a human donor with multiple sclerosis.

J is TRBJ2-1 and V is TRBV19; perhaps D is TRBD1 or TRBD2 (5 bases each). The germline V and J ends were trimmed by 5 bases and 5 bases, with 28 bases remaining between them. CDR3 size: 19 residues. Germline V lookup: CDR1 LNHDA, CDR2 SQIVND (reference sequence). CDR3 coding DNA: TGTGCCAGTAGTCCCCAGGCCCCAGGGACCGGGGCTCCAGACAATGAGCAGTTCTTC. This sequence encodes CASSPQAPGTGAPDNEQFF.

V usage is TRBV27 and J usage is TRBJ1-5; 10 bases match TRBD1. This CDR3 has 16 amino acids. V trimming: 5 bases; J trimming: 4 bases; junction bases outside the gene matches: 8. Per the germline V gene, CDR1 is MNHEY and CDR2 is SMNVEV (reference sequence). DNA for the CDR3: TGTGCCAGCAGTACTCTGGACAGGGGGTCGAATCAGCCCCAGCATTTT. It codes for CASSTLDRGSNQPQHF.

This clone was found once. Here the CDR3 reads CAIGTGGNQPQHF. The CDR3 bases are TGTGCCATCGGGACAGGGGGGAACCAGCCCCAGCATTTT. The chain carries TRBV10-3 and TRBJ1-5, with 11 bases fitting TRBD1. Germline CDR1 and CDR2: ENHRY and SYGVKD. Losses at the gene ends were 8 bases for V and 7 bases for J; bases not matched to a gene: 4. The CDR3 length is 13 residues.

The V call is TRBV6-4, the J call TRBJ1-5; the match to TRBD1 covers 7 bases. J was trimmed by 4 bases and V by 4 bases; bases with no gene match: 7. Germline V gene lookup returns CDR1 MRHNA and CDR2 SNTAGT. CDR3 size: 15 residues. The CDR3 reads CASSAGTEINQPQHF. Here the CDR3 DNA reads TGTGCCAGCAGTGCTGGGACAGAGATTAATCAGCCCCAGCATTTT.

This clone has only a few counts. The rearrangement joins TRBV19 to TRBJ2-1; 12 bases agree with TRBD2. Per the germline V gene, CDR1 is LNHDA and CDR2 is SQIVND (reference sequence). Trimming cost V 0 bases and J 2 bases; bases outside gene matches: 8. CDR3 size: 19 residues. CDR3 nucleotide sequence: TGTGCCAGTAGTATAGAGTGGGGGACTAGCGGGCTTCCCTACAATGAGCAGTTCTTC. Encoded protein: CASSIEWGTSGLPYNEQFF.

This clone was observed once. One junction end disagrees with the germline gene, perhaps due to a read error. The rearrangement links TRBV5-1 to TRBJ2-7; D is ambiguous. CDR1 and CDR2 from the germline V gene are SGHRS and YFSETQ. The length of the CDR3 is 16 residues. For the CDR3, the DNA is TGCGCCAGCAGCCGCTCCTGGGTCCGTAATGCCTACGAGCAGCACTTC. Amino acids: CASSRSWVRNAYEQHF.

The chain links TRBV11-3 to TRBJ2-7, with no clear D. V lost 1 base and J 7 bases, leaving 8 bases between the germline ends. Germline V gives CDR1 SGHNT, CDR2 YENEEA. This CDR3 spans 12 amino acids. CDR3 amino acids: CASSLGPREQYF. As DNA, the CDR3 is TGTGCCAGCAGCTTAGGACCTCGGGAGCAGTACTTC.

J is TRBJ2-7 and V is TRBV11-2; D assignment may be TRBD1 or TRBD2 (5 bases each). Germline V gene sequence: CDR1 SGHAT, CDR2 FQNNGV. This CDR3 comprises 15 residues. V was clipped by 1 base and J by 5 bases, with 15 bases between them. CDR3 region: CASSLAPRQGDEQYF. Here the CDR3 DNA reads TGTGCCAGCAGCTTAGCCCCGAGGCAGGGAGACGAGCAGTACTTC.

The chain uses TRBV6-6 and TRBJ2-7, with 8 positions matching TRBD2. The trim removed 6 bases at V and 2 bases at J, leaving 9 bases unmatched. CDR3 length: 15 residues. Germline V gene lookup returns CDR1 MNHNY and CDR2 SVGAGI (reference sequence). CDR3 nucleotide sequence: TGTGCCAGCAGGGCCCTCGGGGGGGGAGCCTACGAGCAGTACTTC. Its translation: CASRALGGGAYEQYF.

This chain joins TRBV10-1 and TRBJ1-4; 7 bases align to TRBD1. The CDR3 length is 15 residues. With 5 bases clipped from V and 3 bases from J, the junction kept 6 bases outside the gene matches. Germline V gives CDR1 WNHNN, CDR2 SYGVQD (reference sequence). CDR3 sequence reads: CASSLGQAANEKLFF. The CDR3 nucleotides read TGCGCCAGCAGTCTCGGACAGGCCGCTAATGAAAAACTGTTTTTT.

The chain carries TRBV25-1 and TRBJ2-2, with TRBD2 matching 8 bases. V lost 2 bases and J lost 3; bases outside the gene matches: 8. The CDR3 spans 17 residues. The germline V gene has CDR1 MGHDK and CDR2 SYGVNS. The CDR3 region has the DNA TGTGCCAGCAGTGAAAGGTCGGGACTAGTCCACACCGGGGAGCTGTTTTTT. It translates to CASSERSGLVHTGELFF.

The J gene is TRBJ1-6, the V gene TRBV2; TRBD1 is a possible D gene (5 bases). The CDR3 contains 15 residues. CDR1 and CDR2 from the germline V gene are SNHLY and FYNNEI. Trimming removed 6 bases at V and 5 bases at J, with 14 bases between. The CDR3: CASRGPFGDNSPLHF. CDR3 nucleotide sequence: TGTGCCAGCAGGGGGCCGTTCGGGGATAATTCACCCCTCCACTTT.

The genes are TRBV6-5 and TRBJ1-5, with TRBD1 matching 9 bases. The V segment lost 5 bases and the J segment 7 bases; nucleotides outside the gene matches: 3. The CDR3 is made up of 13 amino acids. Germline V gene sequence: CDR1 MNHEY, CDR2 SVGAGI. CDR3 nucleotide sequence: TGTGCCAGCAGTACAGGGGGCTGGCAGCCCCAGCATTTT. Translated: CASSTGGWQPQHF.

The table lists this clone with a few counts. The chain has TRBV7-9 and TRBJ2-3; D tentatively fits TRBD1 or TRBD2 (5 bases each). Trimming removed 8 bases from V and 4 bases from J, with 19 bases in between. Germline V CDR1 and CDR2: SEHNR, FQNEAQ (reference sequence). This CDR3 has 15 residues. The chain's CDR3 is CASSRDNGASDTQYF. The CDR3 region has the DNA TGTGCCAGCTCCCGGGATAACGGGGCGTCAGATACGCAGTATTTT.

CDR3 protein: CASSQAPSGLYEQYF. Written as DNA, the CDR3 is TGCGCCAGCAGCCAAGCTCCTAGCGGTCTCTACGAGCAGTACTTC. The J gene is TRBJ2-7, the V gene TRBV4-1; 7 nucleotides align to TRBD2. Germline CDR1 MGHRA, CDR2 YSYEKL. V was clipped by 1 base and J by 3 bases; unmatched bases: 6. The CDR3 is 15 residues long.

This clone was seen a few times. The chain employs TRBV2 and TRBJ2-7, with 9 bases aligning to TRBD2. The V and J ends lost 6 bases and 6 bases, in that order; junction bases with no gene match: 6. Germline V gene sequence: CDR1 SNHLY, CDR2 FYNNEI. This CDR3 spans 13 amino acids. The CDR3: CASSALAGTEQYF. In nucleotides, the CDR3 is TGTGCCAGCAGCGCCCTAGCGGGAACCGAGCAGTACTTC.

The V call is TRBV2, the J call TRBJ2-7, with 8 nucleotides matching TRBD1. CDR3 length equals 14 residues. CDR1 SNHLY and CDR2 FYNNEI come from the germline V gene. The V gene end was trimmed by 2 bases and the J gene end by 2 bases; junction bases not matched to a gene: 2. The CDR3 here is CASSERTGTYEQYF. CDR3 sequence (DNA): TGTGCCAGCAGTGAACGGACAGGGACCTACGAGCAGTACTTC.

The chain combines TRBV30 with TRBJ2-1; possible D gene TRBD1, 5 bases. V was cut by 6 bases and J by 6 bases, with 21 bases left in between. Germline CDR1 is GTSNPN and CDR2 is SVGIG (reference sequence). The CDR3 sequence is 15 residues long. CDR3 nucleotides: TGTGCCTGTGTAATTGGAAACCCTCAGGGCAATGAGCAGTTCTTC. Amino acid sequence: CACVIGNPQGNEQFF.